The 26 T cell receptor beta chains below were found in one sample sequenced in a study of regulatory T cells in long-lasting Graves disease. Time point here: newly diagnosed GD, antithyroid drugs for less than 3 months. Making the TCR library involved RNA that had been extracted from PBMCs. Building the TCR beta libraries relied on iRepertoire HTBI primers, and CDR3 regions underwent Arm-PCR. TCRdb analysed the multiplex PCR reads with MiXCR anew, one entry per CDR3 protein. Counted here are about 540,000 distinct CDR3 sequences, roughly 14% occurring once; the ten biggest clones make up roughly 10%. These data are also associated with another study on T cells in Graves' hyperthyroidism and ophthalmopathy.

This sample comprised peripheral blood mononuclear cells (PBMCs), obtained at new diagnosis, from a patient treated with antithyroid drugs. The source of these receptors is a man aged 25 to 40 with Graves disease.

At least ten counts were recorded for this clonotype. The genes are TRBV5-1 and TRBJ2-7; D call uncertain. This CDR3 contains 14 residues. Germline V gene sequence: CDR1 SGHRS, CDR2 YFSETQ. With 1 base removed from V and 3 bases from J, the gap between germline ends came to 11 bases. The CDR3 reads CASSLMGEDYEQYF. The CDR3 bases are TGCGCCAGCAGCTTGATGGGTGAGGACTACGAGCAGTACTTC.

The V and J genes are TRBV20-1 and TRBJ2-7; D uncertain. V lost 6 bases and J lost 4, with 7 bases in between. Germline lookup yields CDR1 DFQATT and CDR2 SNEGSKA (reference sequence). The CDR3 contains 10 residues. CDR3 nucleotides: TGCAGTGCCGGCGCGTACGAGCAGTACTTC. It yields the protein CSAGAYEQYF.

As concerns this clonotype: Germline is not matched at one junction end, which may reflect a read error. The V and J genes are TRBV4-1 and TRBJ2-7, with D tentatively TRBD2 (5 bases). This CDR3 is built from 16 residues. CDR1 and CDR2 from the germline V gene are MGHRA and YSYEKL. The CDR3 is CASSQDVWTAHYEQYF. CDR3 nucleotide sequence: TGTGCCAGCAGCCAAGATGTTTGGACTGCCCACTACGAGCAGTACTTC.

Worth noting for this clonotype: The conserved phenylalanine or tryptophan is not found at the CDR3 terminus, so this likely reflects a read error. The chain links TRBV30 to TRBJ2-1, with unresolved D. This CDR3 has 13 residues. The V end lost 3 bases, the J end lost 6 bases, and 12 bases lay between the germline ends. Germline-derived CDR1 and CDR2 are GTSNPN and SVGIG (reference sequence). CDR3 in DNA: TGTGCCTGGAGCCCCCCCTCTGGCAATGAGCAGTTCGTC. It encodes CAWSPPSGNEQFV.

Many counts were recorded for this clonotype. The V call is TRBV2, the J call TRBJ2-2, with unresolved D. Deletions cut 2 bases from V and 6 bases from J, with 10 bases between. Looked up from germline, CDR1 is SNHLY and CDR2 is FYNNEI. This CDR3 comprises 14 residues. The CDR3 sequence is CASSEYSSPGELFF. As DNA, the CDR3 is TGTGCCAGCAGTGAATATTCGTCTCCCGGGGAGCTGTTTTTT.

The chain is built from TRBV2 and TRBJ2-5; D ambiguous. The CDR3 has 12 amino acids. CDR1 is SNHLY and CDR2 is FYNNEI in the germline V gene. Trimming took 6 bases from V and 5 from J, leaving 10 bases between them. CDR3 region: CASRQFGETQYF. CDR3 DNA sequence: TGTGCCAGCAGGCAATTCGGGGAGACCCAGTACTTC.

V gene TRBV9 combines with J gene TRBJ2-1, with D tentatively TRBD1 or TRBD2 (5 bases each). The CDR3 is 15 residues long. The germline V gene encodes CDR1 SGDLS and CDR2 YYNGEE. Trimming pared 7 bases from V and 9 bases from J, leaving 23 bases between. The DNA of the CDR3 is TGTGCCAGCTCCCCCCGCCGGGGCGACAACATTGAGCAGTTCTTC. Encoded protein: CASSPRRGDNIEQFF.

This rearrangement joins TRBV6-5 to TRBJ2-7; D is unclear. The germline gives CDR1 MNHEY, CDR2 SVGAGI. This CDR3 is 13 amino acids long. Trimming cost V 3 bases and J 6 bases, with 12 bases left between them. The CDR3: CASSYTGGGEQYF. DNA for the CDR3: TGTGCCAGCAGTTATACGGGTGGCGGCGAGCAGTACTTC.

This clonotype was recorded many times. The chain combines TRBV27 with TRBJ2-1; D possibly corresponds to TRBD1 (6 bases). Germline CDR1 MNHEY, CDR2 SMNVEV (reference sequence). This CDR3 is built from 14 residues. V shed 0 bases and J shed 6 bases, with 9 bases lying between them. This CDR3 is CASSLSGAPNEQFF. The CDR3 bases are TGTGCCAGCAGTTTATCGGGGGCTCCCAATGAGCAGTTCTTC.

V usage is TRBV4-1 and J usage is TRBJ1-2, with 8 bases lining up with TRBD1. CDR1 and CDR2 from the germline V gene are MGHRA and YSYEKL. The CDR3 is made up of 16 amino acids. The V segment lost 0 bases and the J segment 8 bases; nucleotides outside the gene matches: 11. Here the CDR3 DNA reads TGCGCCAGCAGCCAAGATCAAAGAGACAGGGGACCCGGCTACACCTTC. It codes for CASSQDQRDRGPGYTF.

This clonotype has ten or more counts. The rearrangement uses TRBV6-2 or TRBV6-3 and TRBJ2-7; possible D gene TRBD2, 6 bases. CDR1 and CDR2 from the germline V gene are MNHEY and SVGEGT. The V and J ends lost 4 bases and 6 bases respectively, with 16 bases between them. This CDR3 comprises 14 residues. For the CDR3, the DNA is TGTGCCAGCAGTTCCCCCCTCGGGACTTCCGAGCAGTACTTC. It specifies CASSSPLGTSEQYF.

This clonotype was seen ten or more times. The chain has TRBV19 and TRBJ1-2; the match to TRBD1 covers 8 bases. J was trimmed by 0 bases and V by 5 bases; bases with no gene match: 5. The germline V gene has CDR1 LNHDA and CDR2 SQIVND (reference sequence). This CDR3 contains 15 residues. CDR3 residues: CASSVSTGANYGYTF. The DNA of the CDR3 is TGTGCCAGTAGTGTCTCGACAGGGGCTAACTATGGCTACACCTTC.

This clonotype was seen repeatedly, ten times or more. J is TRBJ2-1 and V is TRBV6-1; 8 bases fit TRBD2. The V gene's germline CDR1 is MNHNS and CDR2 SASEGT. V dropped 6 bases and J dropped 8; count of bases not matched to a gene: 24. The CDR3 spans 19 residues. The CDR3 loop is CASSPTGGGEERERDEQFF. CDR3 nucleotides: TGTGCCAGCAGCCCTACGGGTGGGGGGGAGGAGCGGGAGCGGGATGAGCAGTTCTTC.

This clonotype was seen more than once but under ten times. The CDR3 DNA is TGTGCCAGCAGCCAATCAGGGAGTGGAAACACCATATATTTT. Translating gives CASSQSGSGNTIYF. The chain joins TRBV3-1 to TRBJ1-3; tentative D call: TRBD1 (5 bases). Trimming shortened V by 2 bases and J by 3 bases, and 8 bases separated the two germline ends. Looked up from germline, CDR1 is LGHDT and CDR2 is YNNKEL (reference sequence). The CDR3 spans 14 residues.

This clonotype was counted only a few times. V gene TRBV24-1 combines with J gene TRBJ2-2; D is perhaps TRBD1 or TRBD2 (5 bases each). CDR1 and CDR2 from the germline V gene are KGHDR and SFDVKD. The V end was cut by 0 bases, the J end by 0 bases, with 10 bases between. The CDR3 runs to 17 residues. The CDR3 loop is CATSDLPGRTNTGELFF. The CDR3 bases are TGTGCCACCAGTGATTTGCCGGGACGAACGAACACCGGGGAGCTGTTTTTT.

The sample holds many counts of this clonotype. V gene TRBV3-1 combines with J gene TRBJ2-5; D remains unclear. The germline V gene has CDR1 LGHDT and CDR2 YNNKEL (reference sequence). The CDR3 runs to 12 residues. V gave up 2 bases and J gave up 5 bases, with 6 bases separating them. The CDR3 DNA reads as TGTGCCAGCAGCCAAAGAAGGGAGACCCAGTACTTC. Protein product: CASSQRRETQYF.

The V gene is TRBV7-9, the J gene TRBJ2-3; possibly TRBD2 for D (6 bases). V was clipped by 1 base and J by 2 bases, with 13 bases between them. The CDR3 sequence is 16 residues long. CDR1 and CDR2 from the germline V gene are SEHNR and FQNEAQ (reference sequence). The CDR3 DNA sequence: TGTGCCAGCAGCTTAGGCGTGGCGGGGAACACAGATACGCAGTATTTT. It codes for CASSLGVAGNTDTQYF.

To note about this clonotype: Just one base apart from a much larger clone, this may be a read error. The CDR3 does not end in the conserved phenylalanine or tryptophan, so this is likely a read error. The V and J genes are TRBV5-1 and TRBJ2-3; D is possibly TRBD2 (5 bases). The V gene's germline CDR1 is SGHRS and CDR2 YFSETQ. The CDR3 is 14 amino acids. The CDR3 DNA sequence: TGTGCCAGCAGCTCTCAGCGGCCCACAGATACGCAGTATCTT. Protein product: CASSSQRPTDTQYL.

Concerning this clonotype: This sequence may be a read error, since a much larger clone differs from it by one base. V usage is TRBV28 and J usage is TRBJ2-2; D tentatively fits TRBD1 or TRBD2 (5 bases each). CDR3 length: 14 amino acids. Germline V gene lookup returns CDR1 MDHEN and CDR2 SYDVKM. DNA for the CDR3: TGTGCCAGCAATGACCAGGGTCACGCCGGGGAGCCGTTTTTT. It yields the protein CASNDQGHAGEPFF.

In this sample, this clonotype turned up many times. CDR3 nucleotides: TGTGCCATCATGGGCTCGGGACGGTCCGGGGAGCTGTTTTTT. Its translation is CAIMGSGRSGELFF. The J gene is TRBJ2-2, the V gene TRBV10-3; either TRBD1 or TRBD2 may supply D (5 bases each). V was cut by 7 bases and J by 6 bases, with 15 bases left in between. Germline V gives CDR1 ENHRY, CDR2 SYGVKD. The CDR3 length is 14 residues.

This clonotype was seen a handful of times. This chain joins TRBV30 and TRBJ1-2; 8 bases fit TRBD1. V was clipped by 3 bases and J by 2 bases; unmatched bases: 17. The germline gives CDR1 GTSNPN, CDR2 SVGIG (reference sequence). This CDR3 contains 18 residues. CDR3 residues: CAWSARGLSFERNYGYTF. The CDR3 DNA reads TGTGCCTGGAGCGCCAGGGGGCTGAGCTTTGAGAGGAACTATGGCTACACCTTC.

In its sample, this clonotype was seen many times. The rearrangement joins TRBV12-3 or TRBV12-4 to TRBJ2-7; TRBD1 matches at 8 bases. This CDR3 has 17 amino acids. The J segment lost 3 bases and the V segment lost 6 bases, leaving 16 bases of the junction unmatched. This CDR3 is CASRASYSDRDRYEQYF. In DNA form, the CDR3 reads TGTGCCAGCAGGGCCTCTTATTCGGACAGGGACCGCTACGAGCAGTACTTC.

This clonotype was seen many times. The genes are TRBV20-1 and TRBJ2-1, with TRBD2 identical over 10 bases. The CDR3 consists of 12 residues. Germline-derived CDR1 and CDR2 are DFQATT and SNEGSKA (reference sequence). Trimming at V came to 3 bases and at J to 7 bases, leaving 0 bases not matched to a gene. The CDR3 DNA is TGCAGTGCTAGGACTAGCGGGAATGAGCAGTTCTTC. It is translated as CSARTSGNEQFF.

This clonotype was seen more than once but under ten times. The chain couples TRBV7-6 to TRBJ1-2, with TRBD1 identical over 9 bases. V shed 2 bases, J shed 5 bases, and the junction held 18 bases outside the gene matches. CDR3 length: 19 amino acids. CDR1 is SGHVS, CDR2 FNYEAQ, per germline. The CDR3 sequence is CASSLYAGDRGTVKYGYTF. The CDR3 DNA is TGTGCCAGCAGCTTATACGCGGGAGACAGGGGGACGGTAAAATATGGCTACACCTTC.

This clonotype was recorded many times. The CDR3 loop reads CASSRDSQYEQYF. CDR3 in DNA: TGTGCCAGCAGTAGGGACAGCCAATACGAGCAGTACTTC. The V call is TRBV6-1, the J call TRBJ2-7; 7 bases map to TRBD1. In germline, CDR1 is MNHNS, CDR2 SASEGT. The ends lost 5 bases at V and 4 bases at J; junction bases unmatched: 5. This CDR3 spans 13 amino acids.

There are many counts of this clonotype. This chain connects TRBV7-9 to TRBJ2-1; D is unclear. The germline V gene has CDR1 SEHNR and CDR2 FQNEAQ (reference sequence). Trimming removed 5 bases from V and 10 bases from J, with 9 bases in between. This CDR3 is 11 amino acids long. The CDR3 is CASSPLGEQFF. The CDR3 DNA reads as TGTGCCAGCAGCCCACTCGGGGAGCAGTTCTTC.